This T cell receptor beta chain is from a study of T cell responses to AZD1222 COVID-19 vaccine. Findings and caveats of the study: Dominant CD4 TCR responses targeted spike regions 160-218 and 743-854. Unmutated variant regions reportedly attract nearly half of all spike-specific TCRs. Sampling that yielded the repertoires occurred only after the peak T cell response.

Only in-frame clones appear in the TCRdb table, and some are missing; sequencing was by immunoSEQ multiplex PCR. This sample has 130,000 to 150,000 clones, with approximately 89% found just once. CDR3 length equals 14 residues. Trimming cost V 6 bases and J 0 bases, with 11 bases left between them. Germline CDR1 is MNHEY and CDR2 is SVGEGT. Regarding this clone: Its matching antigen is unknown.

The sample here was peripheral blood, taken 28 days after the second AZD1222 dose. The clonotype comes from an adult who received the AZD1222 COVID-19 vaccine. The chain joins TRBV6-2 or TRBV6-3 to TRBJ1-2; D might be TRBD1 (6 bases). The CDR3 DNA reads TGTGCCAGCAGCCAACAGGGCCCTAACTATGGCTACACCTTC. Its translation is CASSQQGPNYGYTF.